The 25 T cell receptor beta chains in this list originate from one sample, sequenced in a study of identifying expanded T cells in peripheral blood (dated by TCRdb to between 2017 and 2020). Libraries were built with the immunoSEQ multiplex PCR assay. Sourced from immuneACCESS, this table was stored by TCRdb with only in-frame sequences that have V and J called. A share of the clones is absent; for the studies checked, an unresolved V gene accounts for under half, and the remainder has no known explanation. In this sample the table shows around 95,000 clones, approximately 88% of which occur a single time. The ten largest account for 4.5% to 6.5% of the sample. Sequenced input: blood. These receptors all come from a person aged 18 to 75 in good health.

The genes are TRBV21-1 and TRBJ2-7. TRBV21-1 is labeled a pseudogene. The CDR3 extends over 19 amino acids. For the CDR3, the DNA is TGTGCCAGCAGCAAAGCCCGTTTTTGGTCCAGACCCGCATCCTACGAGCAGTACTTC. Translated: CASSKARFWSRPASYEQYF.

The chain is built from TRBV5-6 and TRBJ2-3; D not certain. The CDR3 runs to 15 residues. Between the trimmed V and J ends, which lost 2 bases and 2 bases, there was a span of 12 bases. Per germline, CDR1 SGHDT and CDR2 YYEEEE. In DNA, the CDR3 is TGTGCCAGCAGCTTCCTTGACTTTGCCACAGATACGCAGTATTTT. It translates to CASSFLDFATDTQYF.

This chain links TRBV5-1 with TRBJ2-3; 10 nucleotides match TRBD2. The CDR3 is made up of 12 amino acids. Germline V gene data show CDR1 as SGHRS and CDR2 as YFSETQ. After removal of 4 bases from V and 12 bases from J, the junction contained 5 bases not matched to a gene. CDR3 nucleotide sequence: TGCGCCAGCAGCGTCGGGACTAGCGAACAGTATTTT. It yields the protein CASSVGTSEQYF.

CDR3 residues: CASSLVRQPAVKMGKLFF. The CDR3 nucleotides read TGTGCCAGCAGCTTAGTCCGGCAACCGGCAGTTAAAATGGGGAAACTGTTTTTT. This chain connects TRBV7-9 to TRBJ1-4; no reliable D call. Per germline, CDR1 SEHNR and CDR2 FQNEAQ (reference sequence). This CDR3 has 18 amino acids. Trimming left V 1 base short and J 11 bases short, with 26 bases between.

This clone has just a few counts. The chain joins TRBV7-2 to TRBJ2-1; TRBD1 is a possible D gene (6 bases). The CDR3 contains 18 residues. In germline, CDR1 is SGHTA, CDR2 FQGNSA. With 5 bases removed from V and 9 bases from J, the gap between germline ends came to 29 bases. The CDR3 here is CASSPLPPTVVGGTEQFF. In nucleotides, the CDR3 is TGTGCCAGCAGCCCATTGCCCCCCACTGTCGTAGGGGGTACTGAGCAGTTCTTC.

V is TRBV7-3 and J is TRBJ1-2; D unresolved. Germline V gives CDR1 SGHTA, CDR2 FQGTGA. The length of the CDR3 is 18 residues. The V gene lost 0 bases and the J gene lost 0 bases, with 17 bases spanning the gap. The CDR3 here is CASSLTPAVGRTNYGYTF. Here the CDR3 DNA reads TGTGCCAGCAGCTTAACCCCGGCGGTCGGGCGAACTAACTATGGCTACACCTTC.

V usage is TRBV7-2 and J usage is TRBJ2-3; TRBD2 matches 10 bases. With V trimmed by 1 base and J by 0 bases, 1 base remained unmatched. The CDR3 loop spans 16 amino acids. CDR1 is SGHTA, CDR2 FQGNSA, per germline. The CDR3 nucleotides read TGTGCCAGCAGCTTAGGGGGACTAGCGAGCACAGATACGCAGTATTTT. Its translation is CASSLGGLASTDTQYF.

This clone came up a few times. The rearrangement links TRBV5-1 to TRBJ1-6; no definite D call. The CDR3 is 14 amino acids. The V end was cut by 0 bases, the J end by 13 bases, with 14 bases between. Germline V gene lookup returns CDR1 SGHRS and CDR2 YFSETQ. This chain's CDR3 is CASSLAGGSPPLHF. For the CDR3, the DNA is TGCGCCAGCAGCTTGGCCGGCGGATCCCCGCCCCTCCACTTT.

This rearrangement joins TRBV7-2 to TRBJ2-5; D perhaps matches TRBD2 (7 bases). V lost 0 bases and J 2 bases, leaving 16 bases between the germline ends. Germline V CDR1 and CDR2: SGHTA, FQGNSA. The CDR3 spans 17 residues. CDR3 in amino acids: CASSLAPLGGRQETQYF. The CDR3 coding sequence is TGTGCCAGCAGCTTAGCCCCCTTGGGGGGGCGGCAAGAGACCCAGTACTTC. Looking up the rest from reference TRBV7-2 and TRBJ2-5 gives the full variable domain: GAGVSQSPSNKVTEKGKDVELRCDPISGHTALYWYRQSLGQGLEFLIYFQGNSAPDKSGLPSDRFSAERTGGSVSTLTIQRTQQEDSAVYLCASSLAPLGGRQETQYFGPGTRLLVL.

In its sample, this clone was seen many times. The J gene is TRBJ1-2, the V gene TRBV6-5, with 7 bases matching TRBD1. V shed 5 bases, J shed 8 bases, and the junction held 14 bases outside the gene matches. There are 15 residues in the CDR3. Germline lookup yields CDR1 MNHEY and CDR2 SVGAGI. The CDR3 protein is CASSPEFRGAGGYTF. CDR3 nucleotides: TGTGCCAGCAGTCCGGAGTTCAGGGGGGCAGGGGGCTACACCTTC.

This clone has just a few counts. The chain uses TRBV7-3 and TRBJ2-1, with a tentative D call TRBD1 (7 bases). CDR1 and CDR2 (germline): SGHTA, FQGTGA. The CDR3 loop spans 14 amino acids. V was pared by 5 bases and J by 4 bases, with 12 bases between. The CDR3 region is CASSTQGGYNEQFF. Written as DNA, the CDR3 is TGTGCCAGCAGCACGCAGGGGGGATACAATGAGCAGTTCTTC.

The chain is built from TRBV5-4 and TRBJ1-4; D is unresolved. CDR1 is SGHNT and CDR2 is YYREEE in the germline V gene (reference sequence). Between the trimmed V and J ends, which lost 4 bases and 7 bases, there was a span of 14 bases. CDR3 length equals 14 residues. CDR3 DNA: TGTGCCAGCAGCCCCGAGCGTCAGACTGAAAAACTGTTTTTT. It encodes CASSPERQTEKLFF.

This clone was observed a handful of times. The CDR3 loop is CAATQGPEGYTF. The CDR3 DNA follows: TGTGCCGCCACACAGGGGCCGGAAGGCTACACCTTC. This chain connects TRBV30 to TRBJ1-2, with TRBD1 identical over 7 bases. J was trimmed by 8 bases and V by 8 bases; bases with no gene match: 11. Germline V gene lookup returns CDR1 GTSNPN and CDR2 SVGIG (reference sequence). CDR3 length: 12 residues.

V is TRBV29-1 and J is TRBJ1-1; D not certain. The germline V gene encodes CDR1 SQVTM and CDR2 ANQGSEA. V shed 7 bases and J shed 2 bases, with 8 bases lying between them. The CDR3 contains 11 residues. This CDR3 reads CSALGNTEAFF. The DNA of the CDR3 is TGCAGCGCTCTAGGAAACACTGAAGCTTTCTTT.

The V call is TRBV12-5, the J call TRBJ2-5, with 11 bases lining up with TRBD2. The CDR3 is made up of 18 amino acids. From germline, CDR1 is LGHNT and CDR2 FRNRAP. The trim removed 0 bases at V and 5 bases at J, leaving 11 bases unmatched. In nucleotides, the CDR3 is TGTGCTAGTGGTTTGGTCTTACTAGCGGGGGCAGGGCGGGAGACCCAGTACTTC. It is translated as CASGLVLLAGAGRETQYF.

In this sample, this clone turned up a few times. CDR3 residues: CASQDANYGYTF. CDR3 nucleotide sequence: TGCGCCAGCCAGGACGCTAACTATGGCTACACCTTC. The chain carries TRBV5-1 and TRBJ1-2; D is unclear. Per germline, CDR1 SGHRS and CDR2 YFSETQ. The ends were cut back, 7 bases at V and 0 bases at J, with 7 bases in the middle. The CDR3 contains 12 residues.

This chain joins TRBV30 and TRBJ1-3; 7 bases are a match to TRBD1. V dropped 4 bases and J dropped 0; count of bases not matched to a gene: 3. CDR1 and CDR2 (germline): GTSNPN, SVGIG (reference sequence). The CDR3 is made up of 14 amino acids. The CDR3 coding sequence is TGTGCCTGGACAGGGGGGAACTCTGGAAACACCATATATTTT. Amino acids: CAWTGGNSGNTIYF. Combining the CDR3 with reference TRBV30 and TRBJ1-3 gives the whole variable domain SQTIHQWPATLVQPVGSPLSLECTVEGTSNPNLYWYRQAAGRGLQLLFYSVGIGQISSEVPQNLSASRPQDRQFILSSKKLLLSDSGFYLCAWTGGNSGNTIYFGEGSWLTVV.

The chain has TRBV5-6 and TRBJ1-4; TRBD1 agrees at 7 bases. The germline V gene has CDR1 SGHDT and CDR2 YYEEEE. The length of the CDR3 is 15 residues. The V gene end was trimmed by 4 bases and the J gene end by 3 bases; junction bases not matched to a gene: 6. The CDR3, as DNA: TGTGCCAGCAGCCCAGGGGGTTTGGCTAATGAAAAACTGTTTTTT. This gives the protein CASSPGGLANEKLFF.

This clone appeared a single time. The chain links TRBV2 to TRBJ1-2, with a tentative D call TRBD1 (5 bases). The CDR3 has 14 residues. Germline lookup yields CDR1 SNHLY and CDR2 FYNNEI. With 6 bases removed from V and 4 bases from J, the gap between germline ends came to 15 bases. In DNA, the CDR3 is TGTGCCAGCAGCTCGTCAGGGATCAGCTATGGCTACACCTTC. The encoded protein is CASSSSGISYGYTF. The entire variable domain, with the rest obtained from reference TRBV2 and TRBJ1-2, is as follows: EPEVTQTPSHQVTQMGQEVILRCVPISNHLYFYWYRQILGQKVEFLVSFYNNEISEKSEIFDDQFSVERPDGSNFTLKIRSTKLEDSAMYFCASSSSGISYGYTFGSGTRLTVV.

The CDR3 coding sequence is TGTGCCAGCAGCTCGGGACAGGGGGGAAGAGAGACCCAGTACTTC. Amino acid sequence: CASSSGQGGRETQYF. J is TRBJ2-5 and V is TRBV7-7, with 11 bases matching TRBD1. Per germline, CDR1 SSHAT and CDR2 FNYEAQ (reference sequence). The CDR3 has 15 amino acids. Trimming cost V 4 bases and J 4 bases; bases outside gene matches: 5.

The chain joins TRBV11-2 to TRBJ1-1, with D perhaps TRBD1 (6 bases). In germline, CDR1 is SGHAT, CDR2 FQNNGV. There are 17 residues in the CDR3. V lost 4 bases and J lost 1, with 19 bases in between. The CDR3 region is CASSSPGTSSENTEAFF. The CDR3 DNA reads TGTGCCAGCAGCTCCCCCGGGACATCCTCCGAGAACACTGAAGCTTTCTTT.

The chain joins TRBV4-2 to TRBJ2-7; 8 bases map to TRBD2. Germline CDR1 reads LGHNA; CDR2 reads YNFKEQ. This CDR3 has 16 residues. Trimming cost V 2 bases and J 3 bases; bases outside gene matches: 9. The CDR3: CASSQNSRTSGYEQYF. CDR3 DNA: TGTGCCAGCAGCCAAAACTCCCGTACTAGCGGCTACGAGCAGTACTTC.

This clone turned up a few times. V is TRBV19 and J is TRBJ2-3; 8 bases line up with TRBD2. Unmatched junction bases numbered 9, after V lost 5 bases and J lost 2 bases. The germline CDR1 and CDR2 sequences are LNHDA and SQIVND (reference sequence). The CDR3 runs to 16 residues. The CDR3: CASSFRSGSFTDTQYF. CDR3 bases: TGTGCCAGTAGTTTCCGGAGCGGGAGTTTCACAGATACGCAGTATTTT.

The V call is TRBV30, the J call TRBJ2-7, with 9 bases identical to TRBD1. The CDR3 runs to 12 residues. The J segment lost 6 bases and the V segment lost 5 bases, leaving 5 bases of the junction unmatched. Per germline, CDR1 GTSNPN and CDR2 SVGIG (reference sequence). CDR3: CAWGKTGGEQYF. The CDR3 coding sequence is TGTGCCTGGGGTAAGACAGGGGGCGAGCAGTACTTC.

The rearrangement links TRBV7-9 to TRBJ1-2; a possible D gene is TRBD1 (6 bases). V was shortened by 2 bases and J by 3 bases, with 7 bases between the two germline ends. From germline, CDR1 is SEHNR and CDR2 FQNEAQ (reference sequence). CDR3 size: 13 residues. The DNA of the CDR3 is TGTGCCAGCAGCTTACCAGGGGACTATGGCTACACCTTC. Its translation is CASSLPGDYGYTF.